Here is one TCR beta chain with its context. Its antigen is unidentified. With a J-beta primer mix and a sample-barcoded 5' primer, a second PCR ran about 7 to 11 cycles. Every molecule of cDNA carried a tag from a template-switch adaptor with 12 random nucleotides. In TCRdb, the 5' RACE reads were re-called with MiXCR into one record per CDR3 protein. The table records 1.5 million to 2 million distinct CDR3 sequences, about two fifths of them present only once. The V gene end was trimmed by 6 bases and the J gene end by 3 bases; junction bases not matched to a gene: 7. This CDR3 has 14 residues. From germline, CDR1 is ENHRY and CDR2 SYGVKD. This sample is drawn from a study of blood T cells in healthy people across ages. Turning to the study itself: In model experiments, template switching was able to capture about one barcoded beta molecule for every two T cells that were present.

Study-level findings and limits: Roughly linearly, TCR beta diversity per million T cells fell as age increased.

The clonotype was recovered from a human donor in good health. The specimen sequenced was blood. The rearrangement uses TRBV10-3 and TRBJ1-1, with 7 nucleotides matching TRBD1. CDR3 coding DNA: TGTGCCATCAGGGAGGGCAGGGGGGACACTGAAGCTTTCTTT. This gives the protein CAIREGRGDTEAFF.